This record covers a single T cell receptor beta chain. Its antigen is as yet unknown. The data were obtained in a study of neoadjuvant anti-PD-1 for oral cavity cancer. The wider study: Patients mostly received three to four biweekly nivolumab doses at 3 mg/kg before surgery. General study points: Higher pretreatment blood Treg/Th17 ratios correlated with higher pretreatment blood and lower post-treatment tumor TCRbeta clonality. Only three patients per response group were TCR-analyzed; validation needed.

V was cut by 4 bases and J by 2 bases, with 11 bases left in between. Germline CDR1 is SGHRS and CDR2 is YFSETQ. The CDR3 is 14 amino acids. Clones were sequenced by immunoSEQ multiplex PCR, and TCRdb holds only the in-frame ones, with some missing. The table lists under 85,000 clones, 84% of them singletons. The chain joins TRBV5-1 to TRBJ2-3; D gene ambiguous. This sequence was found in a person aged 35-79 years with oral cavity squamous cell carcinoma. This material consisted of PBMCs, taken before nivolumab (anti-PD-1) treatment. The CDR3 protein is CASSPPQHTDTQYF. In nucleotides, the CDR3 is TGCGCCAGCAGCCCCCCCCAGCACACAGATACGCAGTATTTT.